This T cell receptor beta chain was sequenced for a study of shared clonotypes between healthy human individuals. Turning to the study itself: Three plates were used per donor for CD4 naive, three for CD4 memory, two for CD8 naive and one for CD8 memory. Study-wide points: A handful of donors shared around 5% of their naive CD4 clonotypes.

The sample holds one count of this clone. The antigen is unknown. The naive CD8 subset, CD45RO-negative cells positively selected for CCR7, excluded terminally differentiated effector memory CD45RA+ cells. Produced via immunoSEQ multiplex PCR; TCRdb's table is partial and in-frame only. Seen here are millions of clones, 85% to 95% observed once, and the top ten hold under 2%. V was shortened by 9 bases and J by 9 bases, with 18 bases between the two germline ends. Germline CDR1 reads MDHEN; CDR2 reads SYDVKM. There are 13 residues in the CDR3. The chain employs TRBV28 and TRBJ1-3; D perhaps matches TRBD1 (5 bases). Sequenced input: naive CD8+ T cells from PBMCs. The clonotype comes from a young man in good health. Some clones in this sample may be carry-over from other donors' samples. As DNA, the CDR3 is TGTGCCAGTGGAAGGCCCCCGGGGGGCACCATATATTTT. This sequence encodes CASGRPPGGTIYF. Full variable domain (outside the CDR3, taken from reference TRBV28 and TRBJ1-3): DVKVTQSSRYLVKRTGEKVFLECVQDMDHENMFWYRQDPGLGLRLIYFSYDVKMKEKGDIPEGYSVSREKKERFSLILESASTNQTSMYLCASGRPPGGTIYFGEGSWLTVV.